This TCR beta chain was recovered during a study of Ad26.COV2.S vaccination and SARS-CoV-2 variants. Study outcomes and limitations: TCR breadth and depth estimates may have understated total T cell responses.

Only in-frame clones appear in the TCRdb table, and some are missing; sequencing was by immunoSEQ multiplex PCR. The data hold roughly 450,000 clones, with around 90% observed a single time. Treatment indicated: some 20 received Ad26.COV2.S at low or high dose, single or two shots; a few received placebo; per-sample allocation not given. Collection of samples fell on day 63 after the first vaccine or placebo injection. Details on this clone: Its cognate antigen is unknown.

With 3 bases clipped from V and 6 bases from J, the junction kept 8 bases outside the gene matches. The CDR3 has 16 residues. Germline lookup yields CDR1 SEHNR and CDR2 FQNEAQ (reference sequence). The V call is TRBV7-9, the J call TRBJ2-2, with 9 positions matching TRBD1. The TCR originated in a person between 18 and 60 years old who received the Ad26.COV2.S COVID-19 vaccine or a placebo. The source material was peripheral blood, sampled in a trial of Ad26.COV2.S vaccine versus placebo. The CDR3: CASSLAGTGRAGELFF. Written as DNA, the CDR3 is TGTGCCAGCAGCTTGGCCGGGACAGGGCGGGCCGGGGAGCTGTTTTTT.